These T cell receptor beta chains were read from a single sample in a study of blood T cell repertoires in COVID-19. Profiling relied on immunoSEQ multiplex PCR, and the TCRdb table lists in-frame clones only, not all of them. Here the sample spans a few hundred thousand clones, 70% to 85% being singletons. Sequencing input: peripheral blood. All receptors derive from a human donor with COVID-19, enrolled during active disease. The donor label of this sample is uncertain. The CDR3 runs from the conserved cysteine through the conserved F or W. The D gene is left open where the match is weak. Rows give clone size only sometimes, using once, few, many, or a class for an expanded clone.

len	d_gene	abundance	j_gene	v_gene	CDR3nt	CDR3aa
16	-	-	TRBJ1-3	TRBV6-6	TGTGCCAGCAGTTACTCGACCTTGGAGGCGGCGGACACCATATATTTT	CASSYSTLEAADTIYF
14	-	-	TRBJ1-1	TRBV28	TGTGCCAGCAGCCCAAACAGGGTCGACACTGAAGCTTTCTTT	CASSPNRVDTEAFF
13	-	-	TRBJ2-1	TRBV11-3	TGTGCCAGCAGCTTAGCCCGGGGCAATGAGCAGTTCTTC	CASSLARGNEQFF
15	-	-	TRBJ2-7	TRBV6-5	TGTGCCAGCAGTTACTCAGGGCTAGCGCTTACCGAGCAGTACTTC	CASSYSGLALTEQYF
15	-	-	TRBJ2-1	TRBV12-5	TGTGCTAGTGGAAAGGGAGGAGGGCTCTACAATGAGCAGTTCTTC	CASGKGGGLYNEQFF
16	-	-	TRBJ1-3	TRBV5-1	TGCGCCAGCAGCCGGGATGGAGGGGCGGAAGGAAACACCATATATTTT	CASSRDGGAEGNTIYF
15	TRBD1	-	TRBJ2-1	TRBV2	TGTGCCAGCAGTGGGGACAGGGGGAGTCGGGATGAGCAGTTCTTC	CASSGDRGSRDEQFF
14	-	-	TRBJ2-2	TRBV18	TGTGCCAGCTCACCAGTCTCGTTCACCGGGGAGCTGTTTTTT	CASSPVSFTGELFF
13	TRBD1	few	TRBJ1-2	TRBV2	TGTGCCAGCAGTGCTGACAGGGGCAGAGGCTACACCTTC	CASSADRGRGYTF
15	TRBD1	-	TRBJ1-1	TRBV7-2	TGTGCCAGCAGCTTGACAGGGCGGGGGAACACTGAAGCTTTCTTT	CASSLTGRGNTEAFF
13	TRBD1	-	TRBJ1-1	TRBV30	TGTGCCTGGAGGGACAGGGGGCCCGTTGAAGCTTTCTTT	CAWRDRGPVEAFF
14	-	-	TRBJ2-7	TRBV27	TGTGCCAGCAGTCTTATAGCGAACCCCTCCAAGCAGTACTTC	CASSLIANPSKQYF
13	-	-	TRBJ1-5	TRBV2	TGTGCGTCAGTCCAGGGTGGCAATCAGCCCCAGCATTTT	CASVQGGNQPQHF
16	TRBD2	-	TRBJ2-1	TRBV7-2	TGTGCCAGCAGCTTAGCCCTGACTAGCGGGTACAATGAGCAGTTCTTC	CASSLALTSGYNEQFF
15	-	few	TRBJ2-7	TRBV7-2	TGTGCCAGCAGCTTGGCAGGGACATCCTCCTACGAGCAGTACTTC	CASSLAGTSSYEQYF